The 28 T cell receptor beta chains listed next were all sequenced from one sample in a study of T cell changes during pregnancy in multiple sclerosis. Assay used: immunoSEQ multiplex PCR; TCRdb lists only in-frame clones, some missing. Here the sample spans tens of thousands of clones, about 93% being singletons. Specimen: CD8+ T cells from peripheral blood mononuclear cells, collected after pregnancy. The source of these receptors is a female donor with multiple sclerosis, enrolled in a pregnancy study.

V usage is TRBV6-6 and J usage is TRBJ2-3; perhaps TRBD2 as D (6 bases). The length of the CDR3 is 15 residues. Germline values: CDR1 MNHNY, CDR2 SVGAGI (reference sequence). The V and J ends lost 8 bases and 2 bases respectively, with 17 bases between them. The CDR3 here is CASRGIVDDTDTQYF. The CDR3 bases are TGTGCCAGCCGGGGGATCGTGGACGACACAGATACGCAGTATTTT.

This chain joins TRBV15 and TRBJ2-1; 8 bases agree with TRBD2. The germline V gene has CDR1 LNHNV and CDR2 YYDKDF (reference sequence). There are 12 residues in the CDR3. V shed 8 bases and J 6 bases; nucleotides not matched to a gene: 3. For the CDR3, the DNA is TGTGCCACCGCCGGGACTAGCAATGAGCAGTTCTTC. As protein: CATAGTSNEQFF.

The chain links TRBV4-1 to TRBJ2-7; a weak D match, TRBD1 (6 bases). With 2 bases removed from V and 0 bases from J, the gap between germline ends came to 11 bases. The V gene's germline CDR1 is MGHRA and CDR2 YSYEKL. There are 15 residues in the CDR3. The CDR3 is CASSQRDISSYEQYF. The CDR3 DNA follows: TGCGCCAGCAGCCAAAGGGACATCTCCTCCTACGAGCAGTACTTC.

V is TRBV4-1 and J is TRBJ2-1; 11 nucleotides match TRBD2. The CDR3 contains 15 residues. V trimming: 4 bases; J trimming: 5 bases; junction bases outside the gene matches: 4. From germline, CDR1 is MGHRA and CDR2 YSYEKL. CDR3 protein: CASSRGTSGNNEQFF. CDR3 nucleotides: TGCGCCAGCAGCCGAGGGACTAGCGGAAACAATGAGCAGTTCTTC.

The chain recombines TRBV5-4 with TRBJ2-5, with 9 nucleotides matching TRBD2. Trimming took 5 bases from V and 5 from J; bases not matched to a gene: 13. Germline V gene data show CDR1 as SGHNT and CDR2 as YYREEE (reference sequence). CDR3 size: 16 residues. DNA for the CDR3: TGTGCCAGCAGGGGCGGTGGCGGGGGGGCCTATGAGACCCAGTACTTC. This gives the protein CASRGGGGGAYETQYF. The variable domain in full, with the rest retrieved from reference TRBV5-4 and TRBJ2-5, is ETGVTQSPTHLIKTRGQQVTLRCSSQSGHNTVSWYQQALGQGPQFIFQYYREEENGRGNFPPRFSGLQFPNYSSELNVNALELDDSALYLCASRGGGGGAYETQYFGPGTRLLVL.

The CDR3 DNA is TGTGCCAGCAGCCCCTTTGGGAGCTCTGGAAACACCATATATTTT. Amino acid sequence: CASSPFGSSGNTIYF. The chain combines TRBV7-9 with TRBJ1-3; no reliable D call. This CDR3 has 15 amino acids. In germline, CDR1 is SEHNR, CDR2 FQNEAQ (reference sequence). The V and J ends lost 5 bases and 0 bases respectively, with 11 bases between them.

The gene calls are TRBV28 and TRBJ2-7; 8 bases fit TRBD1. Trimming at V came to 5 bases and at J to 2 bases, leaving 8 bases not matched to a gene. Germline CDR1 and CDR2: MDHEN and SYDVKM. CDR3 length equals 15 residues. The CDR3 protein is CASSPQQGVAYEQYF. In nucleotides, the CDR3 is TGTGCCAGCAGTCCGCAACAGGGGGTGGCCTACGAGCAGTACTTC.

In DNA form, the CDR3 reads TGTGCCAGCATCCTTGACAGGTATAATTCACCCCTCCACTTT. This translates into CASILDRYNSPLHF. This chain joins TRBV6-1 and TRBJ1-6; perhaps TRBD1 as D (6 bases). The CDR3 has 14 amino acids. CDR1 is MNHNS, CDR2 SASEGT, per germline. V dropped 7 bases and J dropped 4 bases, with 11 bases sitting between them.

This rearrangement joins TRBV7-3 to TRBJ1-5; D remains ambiguous. The CDR3 loop spans 13 amino acids. The V end lost 5 bases, the J end lost 8 bases, and 13 bases lay between the germline ends. Germline CDR1 is SGHTA and CDR2 is FQGTGA. The CDR3 protein is CASSENGFEPQHF. The CDR3 DNA follows: TGTGCCAGCAGCGAAAACGGTTTTGAGCCCCAGCATTTT.

Details on this clone: Germline and junction disagree at one end, which may indicate a read error. The chain employs TRBV7-9 and TRBJ2-1; TRBD2 aligns across 11 bases. The CDR3 is made up of 14 amino acids. CDR1 and CDR2 from the germline V gene are SEHNR and FQNEAQ (reference sequence). CDR3 nucleotides: TGTGCCAGCAGCCTAGCGGGAGGACACAATGAGCAGTTCTTC. As protein: CASSLAGGHNEQFF.

The chain has TRBV19 and TRBJ1-5; the D gene is possibly TRBD1 (5 bases). The V and J ends lost 6 bases and 0 bases respectively, with 12 bases between them. CDR1 and CDR2 (germline): LNHDA, SQIVND (reference sequence). The CDR3 runs to 15 residues. The CDR3 is CASSTTDYSNQPQHF. The DNA of the CDR3 is TGTGCCAGTAGCACGACAGATTATAGCAATCAGCCCCAGCATTTT.

The chain couples TRBV13 to TRBJ2-2, with D possibly matching TRBD2 (6 bases). Germline V gene data show CDR1 as PRHDT and CDR2 as FYEKMQ (reference sequence). The CDR3 runs to 18 residues. The germline V and J ends were trimmed by 6 bases and 0 bases, with 20 bases remaining between them. Written as DNA, the CDR3 is TGTGCCAGCAGTCCCCTCCAATCGGGCGGGGCGAACACCGGGGAGCTGTTTTTT. This sequence encodes CASSPLQSGGANTGELFF.

The CDR3 nucleotides are TGTGCCAGCAGCGTGATTGACAGGGCCTACTCTGGGGCCAACGTCCTGACTTTC. As protein: CASSVIDRAYSGANVLTF. The V and J genes are TRBV5-5 and TRBJ2-6; 7 bases fit TRBD1. Germline CDR1 is SGHKS and CDR2 is YYEKEE (reference sequence). This CDR3 contains 18 residues. V shed 4 bases and J 0 bases; nucleotides not matched to a gene: 10.

The table lists this clone with a few counts. The chain uses TRBV5-4 and TRBJ2-2; 8 positions agree with TRBD2. The CDR3 runs 15 residues. Germline CDR1 and CDR2: SGHNT and YYREEE (reference sequence). V dropped 0 bases and J dropped 4; count of bases not matched to a gene: 2. DNA of the CDR3: TGTGCCAGCAGCTTGGCGGGGGGGGCCACCGGGGAGCTGTTTTTT. Protein product: CASSLAGGATGELFF.

The chain couples TRBV4-2 to TRBJ2-2, with 8 bases that match TRBD1. Germline V lookup: CDR1 LGHNA, CDR2 YNFKEQ. Trimming took 0 bases from V and 6 from J; bases not matched to a gene: 6. This CDR3 is 16 amino acids long. The CDR3 here is CASSQERTGSAGELFF. The DNA for the CDR3 is TGTGCCAGCAGCCAAGAGAGGACAGGGTCGGCCGGGGAGCTGTTTTTT.

The chain combines TRBV27 with TRBJ2-1; TRBD2 matches at 12 bases. Germline V gene sequence: CDR1 MNHEY, CDR2 SMNVEV (reference sequence). CDR3 size: 16 residues. The V gene end was trimmed by 4 bases and the J gene end by 3 bases; junction bases not matched to a gene: 4. CDR3 protein: CASSSPGLAGYNEQFF. The CDR3 bases are TGTGCCAGCAGTTCTCCGGGACTAGCGGGCTACAATGAGCAGTTCTTC.

The table lists this clone with a count of one. The chain couples TRBV29-1 to TRBJ2-1; 9 nucleotides match TRBD2. From germline, CDR1 is SQVTM and CDR2 ANQGSEA. V was clipped by 3 bases and J by 9 bases; unmatched bases: 9. The CDR3 is 14 residues long. Here the CDR3 DNA reads TGCAGCGTTGATGGTAGCGGGAGAATTGGTGAGCAGTTCTTC. This sequence encodes CSVDGSGRIGEQFF.

The sample holds one count of this clone. The rearrangement uses TRBV6-5 and TRBJ2-3, with 7 positions matching TRBD2. V shed 2 bases, J shed 5 bases, and the junction held 4 bases outside the gene matches. CDR1 is MNHEY and CDR2 is SVGAGI in the germline V gene. The CDR3 sequence is 14 residues long. CDR3 residues: CASSYGGRGDTQYF. The CDR3 DNA sequence: TGTGCCAGCAGTTACGGAGGGAGGGGAGATACGCAGTATTTT.

The chain recombines TRBV4-3 with TRBJ2-3; D is perhaps TRBD2 (6 bases). The CDR3 length is 15 residues. Trimming took 0 bases from V and 2 from J, leaving 9 bases between them. Germline CDR1 and CDR2: LGHNA and YSLEER. The CDR3 coding sequence is TGCGCCAGCAGCCAAGAGGAGGGAGTCACAGATACGCAGTATTTT. The encoded protein is CASSQEEGVTDTQYF.

This clone was counted once. Written as DNA, the CDR3 is TGTGCCAGCAGTGGCGAGATTACCGTGGCCGAGGGAATAAATGAAAAACTGTTTTTT. Amino acids: CASSGEITVAEGINEKLFF. The chain recombines TRBV2 with TRBJ1-4; the D is unclear. The V and J ends lost 4 bases and 5 bases respectively, with 26 bases between them. Germline V lookup: CDR1 SNHLY, CDR2 FYNNEI. This CDR3 contains 19 residues. Using reference TRBV2 and TRBJ1-4 for the parts outside the CDR3, the full variable domain is EPEVTQTPSHQVTQMGQEVILRCVPISNHLYFYWYRQILGQKVEFLVSFYNNEISEKSEIFDDQFSVERPDGSNFTLKIRSTKLEDSAMYFCASSGEITVAEGINEKLFFGSGTQLSVL.

The V gene is TRBV30, the J gene TRBJ2-1; 11 bases are shared with TRBD1. The CDR3 contains 13 residues. CDR1 is GTSNPN, CDR2 SVGIG, per germline (reference sequence). The CDR3 nucleotides read TGTGCATCGGGGGACAGGGGGGACAATGAGCAGTTCTTC. Protein sequence: CASGDRGDNEQFF.

The J gene is TRBJ1-2, the V gene TRBV6-6, with a tentative D call TRBD1 (6 bases). This CDR3 is 13 amino acids long. V was trimmed by 8 bases and J by 0 bases, leaving 10 bases between them. Germline CDR1 and CDR2: MNHNY and SVGAGI (reference sequence). The CDR3 region has the DNA TGTGCCAGCGGTCAGGGGACTAACTATGGCTACACCTTC. Protein sequence: CASGQGTNYGYTF.

V is TRBV18 and J is TRBJ2-7; 11 bases align to TRBD1. Germline V gene sequence: CDR1 KGHSH, CDR2 LQKENI. Trimming took 3 bases from V and 2 from J; bases not matched to a gene: 6. CDR3 size: 16 residues. CDR3 amino acids: CASSPRDRGLPYEQYF. CDR3 DNA sequence: TGTGCCAGCTCACCGAGGGACAGGGGGTTACCCTACGAGCAGTACTTC.

This chain joins TRBV5-1 and TRBJ2-7, with 7 bases matching TRBD2. After removal of 0 bases from V and 0 bases from J, the junction contained 6 bases not matched to a gene. The CDR3 extends over 16 amino acids. Per the germline V gene, CDR1 is SGHRS and CDR2 is YFSETQ. CDR3 sequence: CASSLGPAGASYEQYF. CDR3 nucleotides: TGCGCCAGCAGCTTGGGGCCGGCGGGAGCCTCCTACGAGCAGTACTTC. Filled out from reference TRBV5-1 and TRBJ2-7, the complete variable domain reads KAGVTQTPRYLIKTRGQQVTLSCSPISGHRSVSWYQQTPGQGLQFLFEYFSETQRNKGNFPGRFSGRQFSNSRSEMNVSTLELGDSALYLCASSLGPAGASYEQYFGPGTRLTVT.

This chain joins TRBV18 and TRBJ2-7; the D gene is possibly TRBD2 (6 bases). This CDR3 spans 15 amino acids. Trimming pared 4 bases from V and 3 bases from J, leaving 16 bases between. Germline values: CDR1 KGHSH, CDR2 LQKENI. The CDR3 sequence: CASSRTGTSYYEQYF. The CDR3 DNA reads as TGTGCCAGCTCACGCACCGGGACTTCCTACTACGAGCAGTACTTC. The complete variable domain, with remaining parts taken from reference TRBV18 and TRBJ2-7, reads NAGVMQNPRHLVRRRGQEARLRCSPMKGHSHVYWYRQLPEEGLKFMVYLQKENIIDESGMPKERFSAEFPKEGPSILRIQQVVRGDSAAYFCASSRTGTSYYEQYFGPGTRLTVT.

The chain uses TRBV13 and TRBJ2-7; 7 positions match TRBD2. The CDR3 is 14 residues long. J gave up 4 bases and V 5 bases, and 8 bases lay outside the gene matches. CDR1 and CDR2 from the germline V gene are PRHDT and FYEKMQ (reference sequence). CDR3 loop: CASSLAPSGYEQYF. CDR3 bases: TGTGCCAGCAGCCTAGCGCCTAGCGGTTACGAGCAGTACTTC.

The chain carries TRBV5-1 and TRBJ2-7; D is unresolved. CDR1 SGHRS and CDR2 YFSETQ come from the germline V gene. V was trimmed by 7 bases and J by 3 bases, leaving 8 bases between them. The CDR3 is 11 amino acids. The CDR3 nucleotides are TGCGCCAGCTCAATCAACTACGAGCAGTACTTC. It yields the protein CASSINYEQYF.

This rearrangement joins TRBV7-9 to TRBJ1-2, with D possibly TRBD1 on 6 matching bases. CDR3 length: 17 residues. Per germline, CDR1 SEHNR and CDR2 FQNEAQ (reference sequence). V was trimmed by 7 bases and J by 3 bases, leaving 24 bases between them. CDR3 residues: CASTRLGQTAAYYGYTF. The CDR3 region has the DNA TGTGCCAGCACCCGCCTCGGACAGACAGCCGCCTACTATGGCTACACCTTC.